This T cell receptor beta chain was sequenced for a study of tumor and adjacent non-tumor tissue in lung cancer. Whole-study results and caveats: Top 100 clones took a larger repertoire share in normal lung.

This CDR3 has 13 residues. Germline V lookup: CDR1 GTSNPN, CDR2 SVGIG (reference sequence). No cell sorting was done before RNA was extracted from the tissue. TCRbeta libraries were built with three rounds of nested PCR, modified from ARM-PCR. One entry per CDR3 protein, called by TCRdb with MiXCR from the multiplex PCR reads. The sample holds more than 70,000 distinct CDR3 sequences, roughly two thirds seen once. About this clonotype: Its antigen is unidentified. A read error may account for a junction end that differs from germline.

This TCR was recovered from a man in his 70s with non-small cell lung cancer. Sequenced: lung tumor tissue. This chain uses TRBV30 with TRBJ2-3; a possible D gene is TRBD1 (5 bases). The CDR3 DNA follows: TGTGCCTGGAGTGTGTGGGGCACAGATATGCAGTATTTT. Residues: CAWSVWGTDMQYF.